Listed below are T cell receptor beta chains from one sample, sequenced in a study of blood T cell repertoires in COVID-19. Method: immunoSEQ multiplex PCR; TCRdb's copy keeps in-frame clones and lacks some. Among 73,000 or so clones listed, over 70% were seen once. Material: peripheral blood. These receptors all come from a man aged 45 to 65 with active COVID-19. CDR3s include the opening cysteine and the closing phenylalanine or tryptophan. The D gene is left open where the match is weak. Clone size appears in some rows only: once, few, many, or a class for an expanded clone.

DNA | CDR3 | J | size | V | D
TGTGCCAGCAGGGGGACGGCCAGGTGGGACTATGGCTACACCTTC | CASRGTARWDYGYTF | TRBJ1-2 | once | TRBV19 | TRBD1
TGTGCCAGCAGCTTAGAGGGGGCACTGGGGAGGGAGCAGTACTTC | CASSLEGALGREQYF | TRBJ2-7 | NA | TRBV7-6 | NA
TGTGCCACCAGATGGGACAGGGTTGCCTACGAGCAGTACTTC | CATRWDRVAYEQYF | TRBJ2-7 | NA | TRBV24-1 | TRBD1
TGTGCCAGCAGCCAAAGGGAGGCCTATGGCTACACCTTC | CASSQREAYGYTF | TRBJ1-2 | NA | TRBV3-1/TRBV3-2 | NA
TGTGCCAGCAGCGTAGATGGGACAGGGAATAACTATGGCTACACCTTC | CASSVDGTGNNYGYTF | TRBJ1-2 | NA | TRBV9 | TRBD1
TGTGCCAGCAGCCTATCCACAGATACGCAGTATTTT | CASSLSTDTQYF | TRBJ2-3 | NA | TRBV6-5 | NA
TGTGCCAGCAGCGTAGCAGAGGATGGAGAACAGCCCCAGCATTTT | CASSVAEDGEQPQHF | TRBJ1-5 | NA | TRBV9 | NA
TGCGCCAGCAGCCGACTACAGGGGGCGCGGACCGGGGAGCTGTTTTTT | CASSRLQGARTGELFF | TRBJ2-2 | NA | TRBV4-1 | TRBD1
TGTGCCATCAGCCCGAGTAGCGGGAGTTCTCACGAGCAGTACTTC | CAISPSSGSSHEQYF | TRBJ2-7 | few | TRBV10-3 | TRBD2
TGCGCCACCAGACAGTCTCTCTCCTCTGGGGCCAACGTCCTGACTTTC | CATRQSLSSGANVLTF | TRBJ2-6 | NA | TRBV5-1 | NA
TGTGCCAGCAGCCGATATACGACAGAGGACGGCACAGATACGCAGTATTTT | CASSRYTTEDGTDTQYF | TRBJ2-3 | NA | TRBV11-3 | NA
TGTGCCAGTAGTATCGGACAGAACACCGGGGAGCTGTTTTTT | CASSIGQNTGELFF | TRBJ2-2 | NA | TRBV19 | NA
TGTGCCAGTAGTCCAAACCGGGAGGAAGGTCAGCCCCAGCATTTT | CASSPNREEGQPQHF | TRBJ1-5 | NA | TRBV19 | NA
TGTGCCAGCAGTGACGGGGGACAGGTCTCTGGAAACACCATATATTTT | CASSDGGQVSGNTIYF | TRBJ1-3 | NA | TRBV6-1 | TRBD1
TGTGCCAGCCGCAACTTCAGTGGGGACAGGCGACATCAGCCCCAGCATTTT | CASRNFSGDRRHQPQHF | TRBJ1-5 | NA | TRBV21-1 | NA
TGCGCCAGCAGCTTGACTACGAGGGAGCACGAGCAGTACTTC | CASSLTTREHEQYF | TRBJ2-7 | once | TRBV5-1 | NA
TGCGCCAGCAGCTTTAGGGGAGGGGCTGGGGCCAACGTCCTGACTTTC | CASSFRGGAGANVLTF | TRBJ2-6 | NA | TRBV5-1 | TRBD2
TGTGCCAGCAAAAGTACTAGCGAGGGATTCTACAATGAGCAGTTCTTC | CASKSTSEGFYNEQFF | TRBJ2-1 | NA | TRBV7-8 | TRBD2
TGCGCCAGCAGCTCCTCGAGGGGAGGGGACACCTTC | CASSSSRGGDTF | TRBJ1-2 | NA | TRBV5-1 | NA
TGCGCCAGCAGTCATTCAGCTACAGAGGCCAACGTCCTGACTTTC | CASSHSATEANVLTF | TRBJ2-6 | NA | TRBV23-1 | NA
TGTGCCATCAGTGGGACTAGCGGGAGGGGAACCGGGGAGCTGTTTTTT | CAISGTSGRGTGELFF | TRBJ2-2 | NA | TRBV10-3 | TRBD2
TGTGCCAGCAGTGATGGTCTTGGGGAGATCGAGCAGTACTTC | CASSDGLGEIEQYF | TRBJ2-7 | NA | TRBV2 | NA
TGTGCCAGCAGCTTAGTTGCGGGACAGGGGAACTACGAGCAGTACTTC | CASSLVAGQGNYEQYF | TRBJ2-7 | NA | TRBV11-2 | TRBD1
TGTGCCAGCAGTTACTCTGGGGGACTAGCGGGGCCGAACACAGATACGCAGTATTTT | CASSYSGGLAGPNTDTQYF | TRBJ2-3 | NA | TRBV6-2/TRBV6-3 | TRBD2
TGTGCCAGCAGTTACCGGAGGATTAGCGGAGACTCCTACAATGAGCAGTTCTTC | CASSYRRISGDSYNEQFF | TRBJ2-1 | NA | TRBV27 | NA
TGCGCCAGCAGCTTGGAGGCCCGGGGAGGGATAGATACGCAGTATTTT | CASSLEARGGIDTQYF | TRBJ2-3 | NA | TRBV5-1 | TRBD2
TGCGCCAGCAGGGACAGGGGTCCGTACACTGAAGCTTTCTTT | CASRDRGPYTEAFF | TRBJ1-1 | NA | TRBV10-2 | TRBD1
TGTGCCAGCAGCCAAGGGGGGTTGCGGGAGAGGAGAGATACGCAGTATTTT | CASSQGGLRERRDTQYF | TRBJ2-3 | NA | TRBV4-2 | TRBD2
TGTGCCAGCTGGGGGACTAGCGGCCTGTCAAATGAGCAGTTCTTC | CASWGTSGLSNEQFF | TRBJ2-1 | NA | TRBV6-5 | TRBD2
TGTGCCAGTAGTCGCATTGGCCCGGCTAGCGGGGCTTACAATGAGCAGTTCTTC | CASSRIGPASGAYNEQFF | TRBJ2-1 | NA | TRBV19 | TRBD2
TGTGCCAGCAGCAAAGACAGCTCTAATGAAAAACTGTTTTTT | CASSKDSSNEKLFF | TRBJ1-4 | NA | TRBV21-1 | NA
TGTGCCAGCAGTGACAATGCCCATGGCGGGGGGACTGTAAAGACCCAGTACTTC | CASSDNAHGGGTVKTQYF | TRBJ2-5 | NA | TRBV6-1 | TRBD2
TGTGCCAGCAAGACTCTCGGCTCGCAGTATTTT | CASKTLGSQYF | TRBJ2-3 | NA | TRBV27 | NA
TGTGCCAGCAGCTTATCCGGAGGGTCCTACAATGAGCAGTTCTTC | CASSLSGGSYNEQFF | TRBJ2-1 | once | TRBV7-9 | NA
TGTGCCAGCAGCGTAGGACAGAAAAACACCGGGGAGCTGTTTTTT | CASSVGQKNTGELFF | TRBJ2-2 | NA | TRBV9 | NA
TGTGCCAGCAGACAGGGGGACTACGAGCAGTACTTC | CASRQGDYEQYF | TRBJ2-7 | NA | TRBV6-6 | TRBD1
TGCAGCGGCGAGCGGGAGGCTTACAATGAGCAGTTCTTC | CSGEREAYNEQFF | TRBJ2-1 | NA | TRBV29-1 | TRBD2
TGTGCCTCAATCGAGCAGGGGAAGACCGGGGAGCTGTTTTTT | CASIEQGKTGELFF | TRBJ2-2 | NA | TRBV27 | NA
TGTGCCACCAGCGCTGGACAGTTGAACACTGAAGCTTTCTTT | CATSAGQLNTEAFF | TRBJ1-1 | NA | TRBV24-1 | NA
TGTGCCAGCAGCTTAAGCGGGAGAGGGACAGATACGCAGTATTTT | CASSLSGRGTDTQYF | TRBJ2-3 | NA | TRBV7-3 | TRBD2
TGTGCCACCAGCAGACGCTCCTACAATGAGCAGTTCTTC | CATSRRSYNEQFF | TRBJ2-1 | NA | TRBV15 | NA
TGTGCCACCAGGGAATCGACAGAATCGAGCTCCTACGAGCAGTACTTC | CATRESTESSSYEQYF | TRBJ2-7 | NA | TRBV24-1 | NA
TGTGCCAGCAGTTACTCTTGGGCTAACAATGAGCAGTTCTTC | CASSYSWANNEQFF | TRBJ2-1 | NA | TRBV6-2/TRBV6-3 | NA
TGCGCCAGCAGCTTGGATTGGTCTAGCGGGGGGGGCACAGATACGCAGTATTTT | CASSLDWSSGGGTDTQYF | TRBJ2-3 | NA | TRBV5-1 | TRBD2
TGTGCCACCAGTGATTTTAGTAGCGGATCCTACGAGCAGTACTTC | CATSDFSSGSYEQYF | TRBJ2-7 | NA | TRBV24-1 | NA
TGTGCCAGCAGCCTACGAGAGTACGCGAACACCGGGGAGCTGTTTTTT | CASSLREYANTGELFF | TRBJ2-2 | NA | TRBV13 | NA